This T cell receptor beta chain was observed in a study of beta chain features in type 1 diabetes. General study findings and limits: Sampled from patients, naive, central memory and Treg TCRB repertoires appeared more similar than those sampled from healthy donors.

The CDR3 has 16 amino acids. V was clipped by 0 bases and J by 0 bases, with 10 bases between them. Germline CDR1 reads MNHEY; CDR2 reads SVGAGI. Reverse transcribing all isolated RNA meant expressed TCRB transcripts were sequenced. The read count averaged approximately 3.5 million across naive, central memory and regulatory T cell samples. Repertoires were generated with immunoSEQ multiplex PCR, while TCRdb's copy carries only in-frame clones and drops some. The data show 900,000 or so clones, under 20% seen once. This clone has only a few counts. Its specificity is unknown. This chain uses TRBV6-5 with TRBJ2-3; D is ambiguous. The sequenced sample consisted of naive CD4+ T cells from blood. This TCR derives from a woman aged 18-30 years in good health. The CDR3 spells CASSYSYGSSTDTQYF. Here the CDR3 DNA reads TGTGCCAGCAGTTACTCGTATGGTTCGAGCACAGATACGCAGTATTTT.